This passage covers 30 T cell receptor beta chains from one sample sequenced in a study of cytomegalovirus exposure and HLA in healthy donors. Both 60 Vbeta primers and 13 Jbeta primers went into the PCR. Measured with immunoSEQ multiplex PCR; TCRdb has only the in-frame clones, and not every one. This table has around 190,000 clones, over 60% appearing once. Sequencing was done on a sample of PBMCs. The source of these receptors is a man aged 25 to 45 in good health and CMV-seropositive.

V usage is TRBV19 and J usage is TRBJ1-2; TRBD1 matches 7 bases. Germline V CDR1 and CDR2: LNHDA, SQIVND (reference sequence). J gave up 1 base and V 5 bases, and 10 bases lay outside the gene matches. CDR3 length: 16 residues. The CDR3 spells CASSGPGQDYNYGYTF. The CDR3 DNA is TGTGCCAGTAGTGGCCCCGGACAGGACTATAACTATGGCTACACCTTC.

This chain links TRBV4-3 with TRBJ2-7; possibly TRBD2 for D (5 bases). The germline CDR1 and CDR2 sequences are LGHNA and YSLEER. The CDR3 consists of 14 residues. V was cut by 5 bases and J by 6 bases, with 17 bases left in between. The CDR3 nucleotides read TGCGCCAGCAGCTGGCGGGCGGCCCCGTCCGAGCAGTACTTC. Its translation: CASSWRAAPSEQYF.

This clone was detected a few times. The rearrangement joins TRBV11-2 to TRBJ1-2; 8 bases align to TRBD1. The V segment lost 4 bases and the J segment 7 bases; nucleotides outside the gene matches: 11. The CDR3 totals 15 residues. Germline CDR1 is SGHAT and CDR2 is FQNNGV. Here the CDR3 DNA reads TGTGCCAGCAGCTCGGCCCTTCAGGGGGCAGCTGGCTACACCTTC. Residues: CASSSALQGAAGYTF.

The genes are TRBV11-3 and TRBJ2-2; TRBD1 is a possible D gene (6 bases). The V end lost 4 bases, the J end lost 2 bases, and 17 bases lay between the germline ends. Germline assignment: CDR1 SGHNT and CDR2 YENEEA. The CDR3 is made up of 17 amino acids. CDR3 nucleotides: TGTGCCAGCAGCTCATTAGAGCGGACAGATAACACCGGGGAGCTGTTTTTT. Protein product: CASSSLERTDNTGELFF.

The CDR3 is CAWTWGRSTEAFF. The CDR3 DNA reads as TGTGCCTGGACCTGGGGCAGGTCCACTGAAGCTTTCTTT. This chain links TRBV30 with TRBJ1-1; weak D call: TRBD1 (5 bases). CDR3 length: 13 residues. The V end lost 4 bases, the J end lost 4 bases, and 13 bases lay between the germline ends. Germline V lookup: CDR1 GTSNPN, CDR2 SVGIG (reference sequence).

The chain joins TRBV9 to TRBJ2-7; D may be TRBD2 (7 bases). Per germline, CDR1 SGDLS and CDR2 YYNGEE. V lost 4 bases, J lost 2 bases, and 16 bases lay in between. The CDR3 is 15 amino acids. DNA for the CDR3: TGTGCCAGCAGCCTCCATGGGGGGGGCCCCTACGAGCAGTACTTC. It is translated as CASSLHGGGPYEQYF.

This chain uses TRBV7-8 with TRBJ2-5; TRBD2 is a possible D gene (6 bases). V was pared by 1 base and J by 1 base, with 7 bases between. CDR3 size: 14 residues. Germline assignment: CDR1 SGHVS and CDR2 FQNEAQ. CDR3 nucleotides: TGTGCCAGCAGCTTAGGCGGGATCCAAGAGACCCAGTACTTC. This encodes CASSLGGIQETQYF.

The chain links TRBV7-2 to TRBJ1-1; D is perhaps TRBD1 (6 bases). The CDR3 covers 14 residues. With 1 base removed from V and 1 base from J, the gap between germline ends came to 7 bases. Germline CDR1 SGHTA, CDR2 FQGNSA. This CDR3 reads CASSLGQANTEAFF. DNA for the CDR3: TGTGCCAGCAGCTTAGGACAGGCGAACACTGAAGCTTTCTTT.

The J gene is TRBJ1-1, the V gene TRBV21-1. TRBV21-1 is noted as a pseudogene. The CDR3 length is 13 residues. CDR3 in amino acids: CATGGWANTEAFF. The CDR3 DNA sequence: TGTGCCACCGGGGGGTGGGCGAACACTGAAGCTTTCTTT.

This rearrangement joins TRBV6-1 to TRBJ2-5; 10 positions match TRBD1. CDR1 and CDR2 from the germline V gene are MNHNS and SASEGT. The CDR3 is made up of 14 amino acids. The V gene end was trimmed by 6 bases and the J gene end by 2 bases; junction bases not matched to a gene: 3. In DNA form, the CDR3 reads TGTGCCAGCAGCATGGGACAGGGGCAAGAGACCCAGTACTTC. Residues: CASSMGQGQETQYF.

This rearrangement joins TRBV7-2 to TRBJ2-1; D remains ambiguous. The CDR3 contains 13 residues. V was pared by 1 base and J by 12 bases, with 13 bases between. From germline, CDR1 is SGHTA and CDR2 FQGNSA. In nucleotides, the CDR3 is TGTGCCAGCAGCTTAGAGAAACAAACGTGGCAGTTCTTC. This codes for CASSLEKQTWQFF.

The J gene is TRBJ2-5, the V gene TRBV18; tentatively, D is TRBD1 (6 bases). The DNA end lines up better with TRBJ2-7; the J call may be wrong. Germline-derived CDR1 and CDR2 are KGHSH and LQKENI. This CDR3 is built from 14 residues. The CDR3 reads CASSGTPSSYEQYF. In DNA, the CDR3 is TGTGCCAGCTCAGGGACACCGAGCTCCTACGAGCAGTACTTC.

This clone was seen a single time. This chain connects TRBV7-3 to TRBJ2-3; 9 bases line up with TRBD1. CDR3 length: 15 residues. Trimming cost V 5 bases and J 2 bases; bases outside gene matches: 5. Germline V gene sequence: CDR1 SGHTA, CDR2 FQGTGA. The chain's CDR3 is CASSPTGGITDTQYF. As DNA, the CDR3 is TGTGCCAGCAGCCCGACAGGGGGAATCACAGATACGCAGTATTTT.

The chain joins TRBV11-3 to TRBJ2-5; perhaps TRBD2 as D (6 bases). V shed 2 bases and J shed 4 bases, with 8 bases lying between them. Germline loops: CDR1 SGHNT, CDR2 YENEEA. This CDR3 has 13 amino acids. The CDR3 DNA reads TGTGCCAGCAGCTTACTGGGGGGAGAGACCCAGTACTTC. It encodes CASSLLGGETQYF.

The rearrangement joins TRBV11-3 to TRBJ1-3, with 9 bases aligning to TRBD1. The V gene end was trimmed by 5 bases and the J gene end by 0 bases; junction bases not matched to a gene: 8. There are 17 residues in the CDR3. Germline CDR1 SGHNT, CDR2 YENEEA. The CDR3 reads CASSAGTGTYSGNTIYF. DNA for the CDR3: TGTGCCAGCAGCGCCGGGACAGGGACGTACTCTGGAAACACCATATATTTT.

The sample holds one count of this clone. The chain links TRBV7-9 to TRBJ2-3, with 9 nucleotides matching TRBD1. Germline CDR1 and CDR2: SEHNR and FQNEAQ (reference sequence). J gave up 0 bases and V 2 bases, and 9 bases lay outside the gene matches. The CDR3 runs to 18 residues. The CDR3, as DNA: TGTGCCAGCAGCTTATCAACCCACAGGGGGCCAAGCACAGATACGCAGTATTTT. Protein product: CASSLSTHRGPSTDTQYF.

The chain is built from TRBV12-5 and TRBJ2-6; 11 bases are shared with TRBD1. There are 19 residues in the CDR3. Germline V CDR1 and CDR2: LGHNT, FRNRAP. J was trimmed by 0 bases and V by 7 bases; bases with no gene match: 11. Here the CDR3 DNA reads TGTGCTAGTGCTTCCCTCCGGGACAGGGGGTTCTCTGGGGCCAACGTCCTGACTTTC. Residues: CASASLRDRGFSGANVLTF. Supplemented by reference TRBV12-5 and TRBJ2-6, the full variable domain reads DARVTQTPRHKVTEMGQEVTMRCQPILGHNTVFWYRQTMMQGLELLAYFRNRAPLDDSGMPKDRFSAEMPDATLATLKIQPSEPRDSAVYFCASASLRDRGFSGANVLTFGAGSRLTVL.

Points on this clone: A read error may produce the germline difference seen at one junction end. The V call is TRBV19, the J call TRBJ1-1; 9 positions agree with TRBD1. This CDR3 has 16 amino acids. CDR1 and CDR2 from the germline V gene are LNHDA and SQIVND (reference sequence). The chain's CDR3 is CASSLDRGIVNTEAFF. The CDR3 coding sequence is TGTGCCAGTAGTTTAGACAGGGGGATTGTGAACACTGAAGCTTTCTTT.

As regards this clone: This sample includes further DNA sequences coding for the same CDR3. The chain employs TRBV5-1 and TRBJ2-3; weak D call: TRBD1 (6 bases). Trimming stripped 3 bases from V and 2 bases from J, with 10 bases between. CDR3 length: 14 amino acids. Germline lookup yields CDR1 SGHRS and CDR2 YFSETQ. CDR3 protein: CASSSGTSTDTQYF. Here the CDR3 DNA reads TGCGCCAGCAGCTCCGGGACATCCACAGATACGCAGTATTTT. The variable domain in full, with the rest retrieved from reference TRBV5-1 and TRBJ2-3, is KAGVTQTPRYLIKTRGQQVTLSCSPISGHRSVSWYQQTPGQGLQFLFEYFSETQRNKGNFPGRFSGRQFSNSRSEMNVSTLELGDSALYLCASSSGTSTDTQYFGPGTRLTVL.

The chain is built from TRBV7-3 and TRBJ2-4; 8 bases fit TRBD2. With 5 bases clipped from V and 3 bases from J, the junction kept 6 bases outside the gene matches. Germline CDR1 reads SGHTA; CDR2 reads FQGTGA. The CDR3 length is 15 residues. The CDR3 DNA reads TGTGCCAGCAGCGGTAGCGGGACTGGCAAAAACATTCAGTACTTC. It codes for CASSGSGTGKNIQYF.

The chain recombines TRBV30 with TRBJ1-1; D is possibly TRBD1 (5 bases). There are 15 residues in the CDR3. The V and J ends lost 4 bases and 3 bases respectively, with 18 bases between them. The germline V gene encodes CDR1 GTSNPN and CDR2 SVGIG (reference sequence). The CDR3 DNA sequence: TGTGCCTGGACAGCAGGGTTGGGTCGAGACACTGAAGCTTTCTTT. Its translation is CAWTAGLGRDTEAFF.

This chain connects TRBV19 to TRBJ2-2; possibly TRBD1 for D (6 bases). Trimming took 6 bases from V and 6 from J, leaving 23 bases between them. The germline CDR1 and CDR2 sequences are LNHDA and SQIVND (reference sequence). The CDR3 spans 17 residues. DNA of the CDR3: TGTGCCAGTAGGCCCATAGAACAGGGCCCTGGGGCCGGGGAGCTGTTTTTT. Its protein is CASRPIEQGPGAGELFF.

The gene calls are TRBV5-6 and TRBJ2-2, with 8 bases that match TRBD1. The V segment lost 1 base and the J segment 9 bases; nucleotides outside the gene matches: 11. There are 16 residues in the CDR3. From germline, CDR1 is SGHDT and CDR2 YYEEEE. The CDR3 coding sequence is TGTGCCAGCAGCTTGACGGGACAGGCGGGCGGCAGGGAGCTGTTTTTT. This translates into CASSLTGQAGGRELFF.

The rearrangement joins TRBV5-3 to TRBJ1-1; 8 nucleotides agree with TRBD1. TRBV5-3 is recorded as an ORF, its role being uncertain. CDR3 size: 14 residues. V lost 4 bases to trimming and J lost 5 bases; unmatched junction nucleotides: 7. CDR3 DNA: TGTGCCAGAAGCCATTTCAGGGGGCAAACTGAAGCTTTCTTT. Translated: CARSHFRGQTEAFF.

The count of this clone is one. The V and J genes are TRBV2 and TRBJ1-5; no definite D call. The length of the CDR3 is 13 residues. Between the trimmed V and J ends, which lost 4 bases and 4 bases, there was a span of 8 bases. The germline gives CDR1 SNHLY, CDR2 FYNNEI. The CDR3 coding sequence is TGTGCCAGCAGTGGAAGGCGGAATCAGCCCCAGCATTTT. Its protein is CASSGRRNQPQHF.

This chain links TRBV30 with TRBJ2-7; 7 nucleotides match TRBD1. Per the germline V gene, CDR1 is GTSNPN and CDR2 is SVGIG (reference sequence). The CDR3 runs 13 residues. V dropped 4 bases and J dropped 2; count of bases not matched to a gene: 5. CDR3 sequence reads: CAWTTGNTYEQYF. The DNA for the CDR3 is TGTGCCTGGACGACAGGGAACACCTACGAGCAGTACTTC.

This chain connects TRBV11-2 to TRBJ2-5, with 8 nucleotides matching TRBD1. The V gene end was trimmed by 2 bases and the J gene end by 5 bases; junction bases not matched to a gene: 4. Germline assignment: CDR1 SGHAT and CDR2 FQNNGV. CDR3 length: 14 residues. The DNA for the CDR3 is TGTGCCAGCAGCTTACAGGGGGCTGGGGAGACCCAGTACTTC. Amino acids: CASSLQGAGETQYF.

A remark on this clone: At one end, the junction sequence differs from germline, possibly due to a read error. V is TRBV7-9 and J is TRBJ2-5; 7 nucleotides match TRBD1. CDR1 SEHNR and CDR2 FQNEAQ come from the germline V gene (reference sequence). The CDR3 sequence is 11 residues long. CDR3 nucleotide sequence: TGTTCCAGCAGCTTGGAAGGGGGCACGTACTTC. Its translation: CSSSLEGGTYF.

Only a few counts were recorded for this clone. CDR3 coding DNA: TGTGCCTGGAGTGTCACAGGGTATGGCTACACCTTC. Translated: CAWSVTGYGYTF. The gene calls are TRBV30 and TRBJ1-2; TRBD1 might be the D (6 bases). Per germline, CDR1 GTSNPN and CDR2 SVGIG (reference sequence). V lost 0 bases and J 5 bases, leaving 7 bases between the germline ends. The CDR3 length is 12 residues.

The chain is built from TRBV5-1 and TRBJ2-2; TRBD2 matches 7 bases. Trimming at V came to 2 bases and at J to 1 base, leaving 2 bases not matched to a gene. The CDR3 has 15 residues. The germline V gene has CDR1 SGHRS and CDR2 YFSETQ. CDR3 in amino acids: CASSLLAGNTGELFF. CDR3 nucleotide sequence: TGCGCCAGCAGCTTATTAGCGGGGAACACCGGGGAGCTGTTTTTT.